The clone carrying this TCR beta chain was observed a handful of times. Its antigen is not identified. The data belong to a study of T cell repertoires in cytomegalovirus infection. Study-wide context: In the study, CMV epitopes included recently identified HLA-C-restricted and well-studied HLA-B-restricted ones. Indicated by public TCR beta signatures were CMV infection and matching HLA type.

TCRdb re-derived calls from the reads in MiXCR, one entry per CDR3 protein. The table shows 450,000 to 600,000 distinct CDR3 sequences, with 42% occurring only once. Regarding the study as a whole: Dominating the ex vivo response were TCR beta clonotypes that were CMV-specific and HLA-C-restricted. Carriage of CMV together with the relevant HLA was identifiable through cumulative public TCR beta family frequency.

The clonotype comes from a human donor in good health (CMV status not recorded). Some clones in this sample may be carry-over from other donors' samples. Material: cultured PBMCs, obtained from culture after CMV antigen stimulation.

The CDR3 spells CASSLDANYNEQFF. CDR3 coding DNA: TGCGCCAGCAGCCTCGACGCAAACTACAATGAGCAGTTCTTC. The V gene is TRBV5-1, the J gene TRBJ2-1; no firm D call. CDR1 is SGHRS, CDR2 YFSETQ, per germline. Trimming cost V 4 bases and J 3 bases, with 11 bases left between them. The CDR3 loop spans 14 amino acids.